Sequencing of this T cell receptor (beta chain) was carried out in a study of T cell responses to AZD1222 COVID-19 vaccine. Study-level points and caveats: White British people made up most donors, females outnumbered males, and clonal diversity was possibly underestimated.

Clones were read by immunoSEQ multiplex PCR, and TCRdb kept only the in-frame ones, dropping some. In the table there are approximately 90,000 clones, roughly 85% of which are singletons. This CDR3 contains 17 residues. CDR1 and CDR2 from the germline V gene are SEHNR and FQNEAQ (reference sequence). Trimming left V 5 bases short and J 2 bases short, with 18 bases between. Comment on this clone: Its antigen is undetermined.

The specimen was peripheral blood, collected on day 0 of AZD1222 vaccination. This chain joins TRBV7-9 and TRBJ1-4; tentative D call: TRBD1 (5 bases). The clonotype originates from an adult in good health. CDR3 loop: CASSPSGRVWTNEKLFF. CDR3 nucleotide sequence: TGTGCCAGCAGCCCATCCGGCAGGGTGTGGACTAATGAAAAACTGTTTTTT.